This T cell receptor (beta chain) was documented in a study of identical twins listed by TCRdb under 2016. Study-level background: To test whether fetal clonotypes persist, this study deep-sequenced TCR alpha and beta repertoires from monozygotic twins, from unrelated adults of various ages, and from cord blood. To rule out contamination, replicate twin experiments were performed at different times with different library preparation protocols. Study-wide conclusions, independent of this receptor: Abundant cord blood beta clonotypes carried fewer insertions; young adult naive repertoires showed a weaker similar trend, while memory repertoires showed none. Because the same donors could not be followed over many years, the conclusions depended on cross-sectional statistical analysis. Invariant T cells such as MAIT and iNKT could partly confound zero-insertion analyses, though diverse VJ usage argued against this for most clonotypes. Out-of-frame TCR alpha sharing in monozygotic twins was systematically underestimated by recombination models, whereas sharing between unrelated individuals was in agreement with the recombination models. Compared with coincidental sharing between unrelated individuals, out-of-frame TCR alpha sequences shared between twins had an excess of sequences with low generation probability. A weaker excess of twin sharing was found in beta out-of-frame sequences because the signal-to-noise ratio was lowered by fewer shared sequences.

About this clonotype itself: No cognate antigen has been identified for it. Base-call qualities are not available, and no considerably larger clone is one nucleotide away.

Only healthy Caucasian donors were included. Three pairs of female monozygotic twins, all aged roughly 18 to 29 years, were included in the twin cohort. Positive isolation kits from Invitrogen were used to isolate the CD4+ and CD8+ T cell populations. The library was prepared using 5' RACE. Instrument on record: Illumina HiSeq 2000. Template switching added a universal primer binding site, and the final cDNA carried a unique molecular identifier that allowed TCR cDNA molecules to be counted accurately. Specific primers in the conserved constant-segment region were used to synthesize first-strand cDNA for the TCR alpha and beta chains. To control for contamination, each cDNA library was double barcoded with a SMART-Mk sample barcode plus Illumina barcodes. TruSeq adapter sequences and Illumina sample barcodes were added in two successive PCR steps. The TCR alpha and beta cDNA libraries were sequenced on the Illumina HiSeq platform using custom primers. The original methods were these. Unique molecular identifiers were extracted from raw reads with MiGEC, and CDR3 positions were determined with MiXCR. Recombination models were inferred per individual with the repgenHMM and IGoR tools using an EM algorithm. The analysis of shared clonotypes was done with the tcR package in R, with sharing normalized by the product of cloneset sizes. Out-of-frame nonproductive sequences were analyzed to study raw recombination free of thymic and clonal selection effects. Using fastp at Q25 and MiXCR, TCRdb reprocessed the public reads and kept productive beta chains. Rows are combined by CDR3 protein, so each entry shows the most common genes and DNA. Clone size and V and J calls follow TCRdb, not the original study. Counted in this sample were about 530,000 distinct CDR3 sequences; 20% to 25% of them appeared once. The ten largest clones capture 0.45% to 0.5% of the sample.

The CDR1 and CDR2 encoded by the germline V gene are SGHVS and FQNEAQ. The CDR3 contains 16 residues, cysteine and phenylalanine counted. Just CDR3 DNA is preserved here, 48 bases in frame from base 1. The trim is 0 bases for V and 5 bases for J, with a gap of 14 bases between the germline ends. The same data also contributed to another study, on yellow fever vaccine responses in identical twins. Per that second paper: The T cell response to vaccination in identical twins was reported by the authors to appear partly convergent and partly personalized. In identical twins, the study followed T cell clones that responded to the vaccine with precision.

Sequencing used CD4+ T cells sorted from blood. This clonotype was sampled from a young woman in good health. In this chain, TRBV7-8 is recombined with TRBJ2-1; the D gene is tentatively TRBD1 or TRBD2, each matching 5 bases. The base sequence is TGTGCCAGCAGCTTAGCGCGAGGGGCTATAAACAATGAGCAGTTCTTC. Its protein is CASSLARGAINNEQFF.